Sequencing of this TCR beta chain was carried out in a study of blood T cells in healthy people across ages. Unmatched junction bases numbered 14, after V lost 5 bases and J lost 2 bases. CDR3 length: 17 amino acids. Germline assignment: CDR1 SGHRS and CDR2 YFSETQ. With a J-beta primer mix and a sample-barcoded 5' primer, a second PCR ran about 6 to 11 cycles. TCRdb reprocessed the 5' RACE reads with MiXCR, giving one entry per CDR3 protein. Of some 710,000 distinct CDR3 sequences listed, 22% are singletons. This clonotype was recorded a few times. This chain links TRBV5-1 with TRBJ1-2; 8 bases match TRBD1. Sequenced sample: blood. The TCR comes from a man in his sixties or seventies in good health. The CDR3 nucleotides read TGCGCCAGCAGTTTTACCGGGACAGGATTGGAAAACTATGGCTACACCTTC. The encoded protein is CASSFTGTGLENYGYTF. Supplemented by reference TRBV5-1 and TRBJ1-2, the full variable domain reads KAGVTQTPRYLIKTRGQQVTLSCSPISGHRSVSWYQQTPGQGLQFLFEYFSETQRNKGNFPGRFSGRQFSNSRSEMNVSTLELGDSALYLCASSFTGTGLENYGYTFGSGTRLTVV.